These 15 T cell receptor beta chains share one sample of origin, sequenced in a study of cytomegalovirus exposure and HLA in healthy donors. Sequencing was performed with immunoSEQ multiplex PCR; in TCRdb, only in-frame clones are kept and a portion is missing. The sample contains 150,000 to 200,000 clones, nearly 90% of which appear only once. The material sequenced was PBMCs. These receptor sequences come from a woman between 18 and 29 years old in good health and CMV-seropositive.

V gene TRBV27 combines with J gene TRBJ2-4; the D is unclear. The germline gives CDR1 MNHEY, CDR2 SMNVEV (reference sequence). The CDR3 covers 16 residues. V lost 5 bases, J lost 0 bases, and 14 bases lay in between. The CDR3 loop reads CASSPLSPVAKNIQYF. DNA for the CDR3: TGTGCCAGCAGTCCCCTTTCCCCGGTAGCCAAAAACATTCAGTACTTC.

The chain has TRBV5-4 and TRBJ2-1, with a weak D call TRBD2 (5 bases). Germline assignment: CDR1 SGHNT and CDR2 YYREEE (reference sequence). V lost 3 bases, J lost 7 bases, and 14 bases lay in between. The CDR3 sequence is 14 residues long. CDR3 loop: CASSSPTDFNEQFF. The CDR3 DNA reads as TGTGCCAGCAGCTCGCCGACGGACTTTAATGAGCAGTTCTTC.

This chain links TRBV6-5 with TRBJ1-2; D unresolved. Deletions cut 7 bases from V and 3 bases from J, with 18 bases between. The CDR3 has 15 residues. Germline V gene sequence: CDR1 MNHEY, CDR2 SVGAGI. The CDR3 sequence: CASTKRVAVDYGYTF. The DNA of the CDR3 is TGTGCCAGCACGAAGAGGGTAGCGGTGGACTATGGCTACACCTTC.

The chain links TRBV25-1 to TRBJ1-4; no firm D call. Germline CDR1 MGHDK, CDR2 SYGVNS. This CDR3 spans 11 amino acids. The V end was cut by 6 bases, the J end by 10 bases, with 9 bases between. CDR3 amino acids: CASRRSRKLFF. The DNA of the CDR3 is TGTGCCAGCAGGCGGTCTAGAAAACTGTTTTTT.

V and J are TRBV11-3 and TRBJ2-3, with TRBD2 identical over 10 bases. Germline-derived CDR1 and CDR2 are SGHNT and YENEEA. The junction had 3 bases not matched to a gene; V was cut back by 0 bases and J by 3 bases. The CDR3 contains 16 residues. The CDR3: CASSLDSSGSTDTQYF. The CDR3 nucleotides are TGTGCCAGCAGCTTAGATTCTAGCGGGAGTACAGATACGCAGTATTTT.

The CDR3 protein is CASSEQGDVGELFF. Written as DNA, the CDR3 is TGTGCCAGCAGTGAGCAAGGGGATGTCGGGGAGCTGTTTTTT. The chain employs TRBV2 and TRBJ2-2; TRBD1 might be the D (5 bases). Per germline, CDR1 SNHLY and CDR2 FYNNEI. Trimming took 3 bases from V and 7 from J, leaving 12 bases between them. The CDR3 has 14 amino acids. Combining the CDR3 with reference TRBV2 and TRBJ2-2 gives the whole variable domain EPEVTQTPSHQVTQMGQEVILRCVPISNHLYFYWYRQILGQKVEFLVSFYNNEISEKSEIFDDQFSVERPDGSNFTLKIRSTKLEDSAMYFCASSEQGDVGELFFGEGSRLTVL.

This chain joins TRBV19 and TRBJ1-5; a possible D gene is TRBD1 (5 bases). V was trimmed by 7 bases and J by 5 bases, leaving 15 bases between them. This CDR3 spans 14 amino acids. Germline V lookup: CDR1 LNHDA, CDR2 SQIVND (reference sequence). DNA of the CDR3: TGTGCCAGTAACCTCGACAGTCTGTATCAGCCCCAGCATTTT. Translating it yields CASNLDSLYQPQHF. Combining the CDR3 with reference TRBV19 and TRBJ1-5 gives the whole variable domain DGGITQSPKYLFRKEGQNVTLSCEQNLNHDAMYWYRQDPGQGLRLIYYSQIVNDFQKGDIAEGYSVSREKKESFPLTVTSAQKNPTAFYLCASNLDSLYQPQHFGDGTRLSIL.

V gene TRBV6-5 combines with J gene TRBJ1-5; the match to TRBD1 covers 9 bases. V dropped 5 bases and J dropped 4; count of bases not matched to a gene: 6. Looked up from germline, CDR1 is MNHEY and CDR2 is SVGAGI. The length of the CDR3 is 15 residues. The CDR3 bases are TGTGCCAGCAGTACCGCGGGACAGGGAAATCAGCCCCAGCATTTT. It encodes CASSTAGQGNQPQHF.

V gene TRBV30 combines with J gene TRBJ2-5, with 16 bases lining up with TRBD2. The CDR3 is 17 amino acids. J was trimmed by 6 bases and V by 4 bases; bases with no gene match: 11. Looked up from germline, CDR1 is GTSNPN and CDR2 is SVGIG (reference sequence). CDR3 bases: TGTGCCTGGACAACCGGGACTAGCGGGAGGGCAACCCAGACCCAGTACTTC. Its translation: CAWTTGTSGRATQTQYF.

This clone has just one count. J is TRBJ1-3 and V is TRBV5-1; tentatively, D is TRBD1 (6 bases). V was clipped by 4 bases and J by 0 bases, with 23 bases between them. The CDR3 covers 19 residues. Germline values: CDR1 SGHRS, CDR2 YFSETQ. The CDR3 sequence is CASSDRKTGTIYSGNTIYF. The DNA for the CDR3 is TGCGCCAGCAGCGACCGCAAAACCGGGACAATCTACTCTGGAAACACCATATATTTT.

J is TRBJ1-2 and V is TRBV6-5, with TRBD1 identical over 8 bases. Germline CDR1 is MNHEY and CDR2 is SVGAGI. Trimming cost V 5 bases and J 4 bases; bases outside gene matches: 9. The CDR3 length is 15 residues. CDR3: CASSPPGTGIYGYTF. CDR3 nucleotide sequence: TGTGCCAGCAGTCCCCCCGGGACAGGAATCTATGGCTACACCTTC.

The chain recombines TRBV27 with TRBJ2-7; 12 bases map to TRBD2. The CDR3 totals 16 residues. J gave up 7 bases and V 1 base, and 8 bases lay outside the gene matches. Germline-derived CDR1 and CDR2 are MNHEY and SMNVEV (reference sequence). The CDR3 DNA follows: TGTGCCAGCAGTTTATATGCTCTAGCGGGAGGGGGTGAGCAGTACTTC. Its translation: CASSLYALAGGGEQYF.

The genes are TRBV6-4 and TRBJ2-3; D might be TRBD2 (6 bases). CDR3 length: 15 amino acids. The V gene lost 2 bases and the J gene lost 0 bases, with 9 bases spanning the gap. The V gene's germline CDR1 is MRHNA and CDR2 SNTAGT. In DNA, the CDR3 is TGTGCCAGCAGTGACGTGGCGGGAAGCACAGATACGCAGTATTTT. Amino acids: CASSDVAGSTDTQYF.

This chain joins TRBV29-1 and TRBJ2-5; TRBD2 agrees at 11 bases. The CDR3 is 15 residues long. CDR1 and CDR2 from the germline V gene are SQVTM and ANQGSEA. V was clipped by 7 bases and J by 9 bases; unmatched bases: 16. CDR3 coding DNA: TGCAGCGGGCCAGTTATAGCGGGAGGGCCGGAGGCCCAGTACTTC. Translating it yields CSGPVIAGGPEAQYF.

The CDR3, as DNA: TGTGCCAGCAGCTTATTAATTCCGGGAGGCGGGGACTACGAGCAGTACTTC. Its protein is CASSLLIPGGGDYEQYF. The chain recombines TRBV11-3 with TRBJ2-7; 7 nucleotides match TRBD2. Germline CDR1 reads SGHNT; CDR2 reads YENEEA. V shed 2 bases, J shed 3 bases, and the junction held 13 bases outside the gene matches. The CDR3 totals 17 residues.